The T cell receptor beta chain described here comes from a study of cytomegalovirus exposure and HLA in healthy donors. Study observations and caveats: With further analysis later on, most CMV-associated TCR beta chains appeared HLA-restricted. A later analysis showed HLA-associated TCR beta chains outstripping equally common others in clonal expansion.

PCR amplification relied on 60 Vbeta primers (plus 13 Jbeta primers). The assay was immunoSEQ multiplex PCR, and TCRdb's table has in-frame clones only and misses some. The sample comprises approximately 130,000 clones, over 65% of which are singletons, and approximately 1.8% rests with the top ten. Regarding this clone: The antigen is undetermined.

V shed 8 bases, J shed 8 bases, and the junction held 6 bases outside the gene matches. The CDR3 is 11 amino acids. CDR1 is SQVTM, CDR2 ANQGSEA, per germline. At collection, donors were nominally healthy, but unrecorded immune exposures were probable. The sequenced sample was PBMCs. V and J are TRBV29-1 and TRBJ1-1, with TRBD1 matching over 9 bases. The source is a female donor in good health and CMV-seropositive. CDR3 nucleotides: TGCAGCACAAGGACAGGGGAAGAAGCTTTCTTT. As protein: CSTRTGEEAFF.